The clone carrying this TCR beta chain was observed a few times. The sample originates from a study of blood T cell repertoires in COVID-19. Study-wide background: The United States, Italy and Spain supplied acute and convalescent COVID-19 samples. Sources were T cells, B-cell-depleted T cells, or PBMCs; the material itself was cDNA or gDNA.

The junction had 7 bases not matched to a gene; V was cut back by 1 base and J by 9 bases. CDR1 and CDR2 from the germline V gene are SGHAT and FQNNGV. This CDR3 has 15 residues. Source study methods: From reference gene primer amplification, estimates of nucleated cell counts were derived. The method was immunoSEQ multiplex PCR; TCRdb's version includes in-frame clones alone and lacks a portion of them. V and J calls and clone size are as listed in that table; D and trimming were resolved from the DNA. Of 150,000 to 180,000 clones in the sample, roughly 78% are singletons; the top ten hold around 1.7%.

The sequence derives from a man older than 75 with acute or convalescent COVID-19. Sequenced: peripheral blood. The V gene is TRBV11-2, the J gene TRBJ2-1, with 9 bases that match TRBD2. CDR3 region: CASSLVGLAKGEQFF. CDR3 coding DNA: TGTGCCAGCAGCTTAGTGGGACTAGCCAAAGGTGAGCAGTTCTTC.